Below are 14 T cell receptor beta chains sequenced from a single sample in a study of Graves' ophthalmopathy and Graves' hyperthyroidism listed by TCRdb under 2018. Reads for this sample came from an Illumina HiSeq 2000. For repertoire sequencing, the TCR beta CDR3 regions were amplified from RNA transcripts. HTBI primers and the Qiagen OneStep RT-PCR kit were used in a first-round RT-PCR, which was followed by a second-round multiplex PCR, size selection and purification. In TCRdb, the public reads were trimmed at Q25 with fastp and aligned with MiXCR, with productive beta chains retained. Each entry merges the rows of one CDR3 protein and shows their most common DNA and genes. Recorded for this sample are 200,000 to 250,000 distinct CDR3 sequences; roughly 21% of them occurred a single time. Of the sample, roughly 44% falls within the top ten clones. Source material: peripheral blood. These receptors were taken from a woman in her forties or fifties with Graves' ophthalmopathy. Donor details come from another sample of the same person, matched by shared clones.

This clonotype was detected ten times or more. The V and J genes are TRBV14 and TRBJ1-1, with D hard to call. Germline V gene lookup returns CDR1 SGHDN and CDR2 FVKESK. The ends were cut back, 6 bases at V and 11 bases at J, with 16 bases in the middle. This CDR3 has 12 amino acids. CDR3 in amino acids: CASRGEGTTAFF. The DNA for the CDR3 is TGTGCCAGCAGGGGTGAGGGAACGACGGCTTTCTTT.

This clonotype was seen ten or more times. The rearrangement links TRBV6-1 to TRBJ2-7; D is perhaps TRBD1 (5 bases). With 4 bases removed from V and 0 bases from J, the gap between germline ends came to 10 bases. The CDR3 is made up of 14 amino acids. In germline, CDR1 is MNHNS, CDR2 SASEGT. The CDR3 protein is CASSGDSLSYEQYF. The CDR3 nucleotides are TGTGCCAGCAGTGGAGACAGTCTCTCCTACGAGCAGTACTTC.

This clonotype was detected many times. The chain links TRBV2 to TRBJ1-5, with D tentatively TRBD1 (5 bases). V was pared by 3 bases and J by 0 bases, with 6 bases between. Germline V gene lookup returns CDR1 SNHLY and CDR2 FYNNEI. The CDR3 sequence is 14 residues long. The CDR3 bases are TGTGCCAGCAGTGAGACAGATAGCAATCAGCCCCAGCATTTT. As protein: CASSETDSNQPQHF.

Comments on this clonotype: A much bigger clone sits one base away, suggesting this may be a read error. The chain carries TRBV28 and TRBJ2-5, with 8 bases that match TRBD2. V was clipped by 2 bases and J by 5 bases; unmatched bases: 7. Germline values: CDR1 MDHEN, CDR2 SYDVKM. The CDR3 is made up of 15 amino acids. The CDR3 here is CASSLRRGERETQYF. The CDR3 DNA sequence: TGTGCCAGCAGTTTAAGGCGGGGGGAGCGTGAGACCCAGTACTTC.

This clonotype was recorded at least ten times. Here the CDR3 DNA reads TGCAGTGCTAGAGGAGGACAGGGCGATCAGCCCCAGCATTTT. It yields the protein CSARGGQGDQPQHF. V gene TRBV20-1 combines with J gene TRBJ1-5, with TRBD1 identical over 8 bases. Germline loops: CDR1 DFQATT, CDR2 SNEGSKA (reference sequence). The CDR3 covers 14 residues. V trimming: 1 base; J trimming: 5 bases; junction bases outside the gene matches: 4.

This clonotype has at least ten counts. The chain employs TRBV6-5 and TRBJ1-2; 8 bases align to TRBD1. This CDR3 has 15 amino acids. V lost 6 bases, J lost 6 bases, and 12 bases stayed unmatched. The germline V gene has CDR1 MNHEY and CDR2 SVGAGI. CDR3 in DNA: TGTGCCAGCAGCTTCGGGGCAGGGGGCTCGAATGGCTACACCTTC. Its translation: CASSFGAGGSNGYTF.

This clonotype occurred many times. The chain couples TRBV30 to TRBJ1-1; no reliable D call. This CDR3 comprises 14 residues. V shed 6 bases and J shed 2 bases, with 16 bases lying between them. Per germline, CDR1 GTSNPN and CDR2 SVGIG (reference sequence). The CDR3 here is CACNHGRQNTEAFF. The DNA for the CDR3 is TGTGCCTGCAACCACGGACGACAAAACACTGAAGCTTTCTTT. Using reference TRBV30 and TRBJ1-1 for the parts outside the CDR3, the full variable domain is SQTIHQWPATLVQPVGSPLSLECTVEGTSNPNLYWYRQAAGRGLQLLFYSVGIGQISSEVPQNLSASRPQDRQFILSSKKLLLSDSGFYLCACNHGRQNTEAFFGQGTRLTVV.

This clonotype was detected many times. The CDR3 coding sequence is TGTGCCAGTAGTCCGCAGGGACAGGGGAACTACGAGCAGTACTTC. Protein: CASSPQGQGNYEQYF. The chain joins TRBV19 to TRBJ2-7, with TRBD1 matching over 10 bases. There are 15 residues in the CDR3. In germline, CDR1 is LNHDA, CDR2 SQIVND (reference sequence). The V segment lost 5 bases and the J segment 3 bases; nucleotides outside the gene matches: 7.

This clonotype was found many times. The rearrangement joins TRBV2 to TRBJ2-5; no reliable D call. This CDR3 comprises 10 residues. V was cut by 5 bases and J by 5 bases, with 3 bases left in between. Looked up from germline, CDR1 is SNHLY and CDR2 is FYNNEI. This chain's CDR3 is CASSTETQYF. CDR3 nucleotides: TGTGCCAGCAGTACGGAGACCCAGTACTTC.

This clonotype occurred a few times. Just one base apart from a much larger clone, this may be a read error. The chain couples TRBV2 to TRBJ2-7; no reliable D call. V lost 6 bases and J lost 4, with 10 bases in between. This CDR3 has 12 amino acids. Germline V gene sequence: CDR1 SNHLY, CDR2 FYNNEI. DNA for the CDR3: TGTGCCAGCAGGGTCCTCGGTTACGAGCAGTACTTC. It specifies CASRVLGYEQYF.

The chain links TRBV27 to TRBJ1-6; tentative D call: TRBD1 (5 bases). This CDR3 contains 13 residues. CDR1 is MNHEY, CDR2 SMNVEV, per germline (reference sequence). Trimming pared 3 bases from V and 9 bases from J, leaving 9 bases between. In nucleotides, the CDR3 is TGTGCCAGCAGTTTCGGACACCCTTCACCCCTCCACTTT. Residues: CASSFGHPSPLHF.

V and J are TRBV6-1 and TRBJ1-5; the D gene is possibly TRBD1 (5 bases). The CDR3 covers 15 residues. Germline V lookup: CDR1 MNHNS, CDR2 SASEGT. V gave up 6 bases and J gave up 2 bases, with 14 bases separating them. The chain's CDR3 is CASSAGKGGNQPQHF. CDR3 DNA sequence: TGTGCCAGCAGCGCGGGGAAAGGGGGCAATCAGCCCCAGCATTTT.

This clonotype has more than one count but fewer than ten. V and J are TRBV7-8 and TRBJ1-1; tentatively, D is TRBD1 (5 bases). The V end was cut by 5 bases, the J end by 1 base, with 11 bases between. The CDR3 spans 14 residues. Germline V gene sequence: CDR1 SGHVS, CDR2 FQNEAQ. CDR3 in DNA: TGTGCCAGCAGCGTGGGACGGCAGAACACTGAAGCTTTCTTT. Amino acids: CASSVGRQNTEAFF.

Details on this clonotype: A much larger clonotype is one base distant, so this may be a read error. This chain joins TRBV7-2 and TRBJ2-7; possible D gene TRBD1, 6 bases. V gave up 3 bases and J gave up 0 bases, with 12 bases separating them. CDR3 length: 15 residues. Germline V lookup: CDR1 SGHTA, CDR2 FQGNSA. Here the CDR3 reads CASSFGDRISYEQYF. CDR3 nucleotides: TGTGCCAGCAGCTTTGGAGACAGGATCTCCTACGAGCAGTACTTC.